Following are 4 T cell receptor beta chains from one sample sequenced in a study of tissue T cells after allogeneic stem cell transplantation. Assay: immunoSEQ multiplex PCR; the TCRdb copy retains only in-frame clones and omits some. The data hold tens of thousands of clones, with roughly 92% observed a single time. The sample here was blood, taken before transplantation. Receptors originate from a woman aged 35-75 years who later had graft-versus-host disease after an allogeneic stem cell transplant.

The chain recombines TRBV18 with TRBJ1-4; possible D gene TRBD1, 6 bases. This CDR3 contains 15 residues. Per the germline V gene, CDR1 is KGHSH and CDR2 is LQKENI. The germline V and J ends were trimmed by 3 bases and 7 bases, with 15 bases remaining between them. CDR3 loop: CASSPGTQGREKLFF. The CDR3, as DNA: TGTGCCAGCTCACCTGGAACGCAGGGGCGTGAAAAACTGTTTTTT. The full variable domain, rest sourced from reference TRBV18 and TRBJ1-4, is NAGVMQNPRHLVRRRGQEARLRCSPMKGHSHVYWYRQLPEEGLKFMVYLQKENIIDESGMPKERFSAEFPKEGPSILRIQQVVRGDSAAYFCASSPGTQGREKLFFGSGTQLSVL.

V gene TRBV6-1 combines with J gene TRBJ1-6, with 7 bases aligning to TRBD1. From germline, CDR1 is MNHNS and CDR2 SASEGT. The trim removed 2 bases at V and 9 bases at J, leaving 1 base unmatched. This CDR3 spans 13 amino acids. The CDR3 DNA is TGTGCCAGCAGTGAACACAGGGGTTCACCCCTCCACTTT. This encodes CASSEHRGSPLHF.

J is TRBJ2-3 and V is TRBV29-1; maybe TRBD2 (6 bases). The V and J ends lost 4 bases and 6 bases respectively, with 17 bases between them. The CDR3 is made up of 14 amino acids. The germline V gene has CDR1 SQVTM and CDR2 ANQGSEA. The CDR3 DNA reads TGCAGCGTTGCGGAGGGCCCGGGCAGGGATACGCAGTATTTT. Protein product: CSVAEGPGRDTQYF.

The chain employs TRBV3-1 (or the pseudogene TRBV3-2) and TRBJ2-3; 15 positions agree with TRBD2. The CDR3 sequence is 18 residues long. The germline V gene encodes CDR1 LGHDT and CDR2 YNNKEL (reference sequence). V lost 4 bases and J lost 4; bases outside the gene matches: 9. CDR3 sequence: CASSLRTSGRGSADTQYF. DNA for the CDR3: TGTGCCAGCAGCCTAAGGACTAGCGGGAGGGGGTCAGCAGATACGCAGTATTTT.